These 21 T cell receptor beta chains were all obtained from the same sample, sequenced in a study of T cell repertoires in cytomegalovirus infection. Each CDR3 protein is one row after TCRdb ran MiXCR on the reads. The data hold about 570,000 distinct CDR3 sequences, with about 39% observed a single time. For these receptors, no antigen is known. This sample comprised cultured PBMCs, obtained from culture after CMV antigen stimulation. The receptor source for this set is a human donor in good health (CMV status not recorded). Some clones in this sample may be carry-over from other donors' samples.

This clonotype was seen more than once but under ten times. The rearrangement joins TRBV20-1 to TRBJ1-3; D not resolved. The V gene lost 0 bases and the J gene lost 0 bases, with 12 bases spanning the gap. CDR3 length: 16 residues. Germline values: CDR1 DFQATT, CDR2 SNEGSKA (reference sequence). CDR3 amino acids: CSARETGPRSGNTIYF. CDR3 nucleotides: TGCAGTGCTAGAGAGACCGGACCCCGCTCTGGAAACACCATATATTTT.

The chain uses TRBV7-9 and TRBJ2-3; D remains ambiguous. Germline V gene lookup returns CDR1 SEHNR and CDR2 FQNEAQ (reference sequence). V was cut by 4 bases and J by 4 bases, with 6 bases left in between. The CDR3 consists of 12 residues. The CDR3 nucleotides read TGTGCCAGCAGCTGGCCCTCAGATACGCAGTATTTT. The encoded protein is CASSWPSDTQYF.

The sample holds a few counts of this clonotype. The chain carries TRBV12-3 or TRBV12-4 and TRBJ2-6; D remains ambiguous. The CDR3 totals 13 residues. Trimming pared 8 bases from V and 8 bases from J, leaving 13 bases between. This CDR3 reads CASAAPWPNVLTF. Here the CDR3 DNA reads TGTGCCAGCGCAGCCCCCTGGCCCAACGTCCTGACTTTC.

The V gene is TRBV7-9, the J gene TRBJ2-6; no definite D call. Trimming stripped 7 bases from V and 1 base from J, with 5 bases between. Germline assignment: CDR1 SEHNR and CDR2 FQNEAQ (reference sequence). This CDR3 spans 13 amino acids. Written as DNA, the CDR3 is TGTGCCAGCATGAGTTCTGGGGCCAACGTCCTGACTTTC. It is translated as CASMSSGANVLTF.

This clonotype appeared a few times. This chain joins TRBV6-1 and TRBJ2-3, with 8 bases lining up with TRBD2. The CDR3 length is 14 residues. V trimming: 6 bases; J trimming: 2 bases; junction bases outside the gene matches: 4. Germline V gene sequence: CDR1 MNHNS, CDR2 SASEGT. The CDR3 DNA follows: TGTGCCAGCAGCACTAGCGGAACCACAGATACGCAGTATTTT. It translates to CASSTSGTTDTQYF.

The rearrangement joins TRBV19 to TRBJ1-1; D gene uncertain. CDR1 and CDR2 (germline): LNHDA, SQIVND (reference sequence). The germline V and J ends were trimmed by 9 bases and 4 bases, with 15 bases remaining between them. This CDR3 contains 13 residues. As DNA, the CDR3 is TGTGCCAGCCGGCCGGGCCTCGGCACTGAAGCTTTCTTT. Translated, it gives CASRPGLGTEAFF.

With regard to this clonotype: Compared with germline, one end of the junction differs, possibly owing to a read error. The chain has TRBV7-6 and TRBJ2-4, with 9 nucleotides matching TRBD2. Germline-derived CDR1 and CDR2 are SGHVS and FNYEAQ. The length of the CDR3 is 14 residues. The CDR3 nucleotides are TGTGCCAGCAACTTAGGTAGCGGGAGTGACATTCAGTACTTC. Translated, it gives CASNLGSGSDIQYF. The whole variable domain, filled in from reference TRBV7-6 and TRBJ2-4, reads GAGVSQSPRYKVTKRGQDVALRCDPISGHVSLYWYRQALGQGPEFLTYFNYEAQQDKSGLPNDRFSAERPEGSISTLTIQRTEQRDSAMYRCASNLGSGSDIQYFGAGTRLSVL.

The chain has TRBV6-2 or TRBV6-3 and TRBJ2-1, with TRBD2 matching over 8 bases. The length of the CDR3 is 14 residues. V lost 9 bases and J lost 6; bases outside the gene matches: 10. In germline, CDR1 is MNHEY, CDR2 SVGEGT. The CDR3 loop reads CASSDGTRRNEQFF. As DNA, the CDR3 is TGTGCCAGTTCTGACGGGACTAGACGCAATGAGCAGTTCTTC.

The CDR3 bases are TGTGCCAGCAGCTTAGCGCTAGCCTATGGCTACACCTTC. Encoded protein: CASSLALAYGYTF. The rearrangement links TRBV7-8 to TRBJ1-2, with no clear D. The CDR3 extends over 13 amino acids. Per the germline V gene, CDR1 is SGHVS and CDR2 is FQNEAQ. The germline V and J ends were trimmed by 0 bases and 4 bases, with 6 bases remaining between them.

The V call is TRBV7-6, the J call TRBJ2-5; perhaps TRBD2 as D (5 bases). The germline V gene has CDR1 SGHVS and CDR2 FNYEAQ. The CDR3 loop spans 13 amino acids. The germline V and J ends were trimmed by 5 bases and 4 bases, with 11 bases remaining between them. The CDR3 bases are TGTGCCAGCAGCGGACTTGGAGGAGAGACCCAGTACTTC. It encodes CASSGLGGETQYF.

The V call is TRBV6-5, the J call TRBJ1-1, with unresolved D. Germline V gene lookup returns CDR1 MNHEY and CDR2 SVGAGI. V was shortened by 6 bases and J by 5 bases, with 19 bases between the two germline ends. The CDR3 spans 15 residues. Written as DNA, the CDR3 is TGTGCCAGCAGCCCACTCGGAGGGAGGAGGACTGAAGCTTTCTTT. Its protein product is CASSPLGGRRTEAFF.

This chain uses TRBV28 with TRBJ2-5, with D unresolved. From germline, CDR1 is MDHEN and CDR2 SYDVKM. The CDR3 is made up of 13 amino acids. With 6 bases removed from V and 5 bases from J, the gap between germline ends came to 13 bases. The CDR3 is CASSPDIMETQYF. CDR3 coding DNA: TGTGCCAGCAGCCCCGACATAATGGAGACCCAGTACTTC.

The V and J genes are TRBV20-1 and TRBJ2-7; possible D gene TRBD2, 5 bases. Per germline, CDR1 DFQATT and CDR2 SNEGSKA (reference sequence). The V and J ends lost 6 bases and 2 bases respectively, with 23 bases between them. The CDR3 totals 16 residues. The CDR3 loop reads CSAQPPGIAGTYEQYF. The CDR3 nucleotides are TGCAGTGCCCAACCCCCGGGGATAGCTGGTACCTACGAGCAGTACTTC.

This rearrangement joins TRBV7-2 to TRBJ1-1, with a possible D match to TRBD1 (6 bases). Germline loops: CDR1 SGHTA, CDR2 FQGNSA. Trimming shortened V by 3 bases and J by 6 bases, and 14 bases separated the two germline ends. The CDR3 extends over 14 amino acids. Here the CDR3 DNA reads TGTGCCAGCAGCTTGGACAGCCGTTGGGCTGAAGCTTTCTTT. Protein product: CASSLDSRWAEAFF.

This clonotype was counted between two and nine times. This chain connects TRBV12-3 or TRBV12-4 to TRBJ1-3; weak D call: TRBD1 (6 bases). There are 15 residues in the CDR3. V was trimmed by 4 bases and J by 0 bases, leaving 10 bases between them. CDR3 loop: CASSSYRASGNTIYF. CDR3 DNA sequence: TGTGCCAGCAGTTCCTACAGGGCCTCTGGAAACACCATATATTTT.

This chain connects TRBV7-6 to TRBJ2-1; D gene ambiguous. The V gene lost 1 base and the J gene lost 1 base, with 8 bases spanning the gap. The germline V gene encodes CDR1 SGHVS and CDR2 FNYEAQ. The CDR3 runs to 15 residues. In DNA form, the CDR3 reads TGTGCCAGCAGCTTAGAGGCCGTTTCCTACAATGAGCAGTTCTTC. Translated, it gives CASSLEAVSYNEQFF.

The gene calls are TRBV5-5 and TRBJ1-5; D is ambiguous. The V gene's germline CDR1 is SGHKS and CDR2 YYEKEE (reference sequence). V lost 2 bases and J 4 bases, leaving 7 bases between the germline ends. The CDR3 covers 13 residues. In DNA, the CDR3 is TGTGCCAGCAGCTTACAGATTAATCAGCCCCAGCATTTT. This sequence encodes CASSLQINQPQHF.

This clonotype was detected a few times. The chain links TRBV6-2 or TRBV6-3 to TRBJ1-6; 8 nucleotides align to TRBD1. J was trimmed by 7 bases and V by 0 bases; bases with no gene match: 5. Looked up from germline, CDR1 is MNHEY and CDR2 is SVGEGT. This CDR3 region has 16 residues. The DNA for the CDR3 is TGTGCCAGCAGTTACTCATCGACAGGGGCGAATTCACCCCTCCACTTT. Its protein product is CASSYSSTGANSPLHF.

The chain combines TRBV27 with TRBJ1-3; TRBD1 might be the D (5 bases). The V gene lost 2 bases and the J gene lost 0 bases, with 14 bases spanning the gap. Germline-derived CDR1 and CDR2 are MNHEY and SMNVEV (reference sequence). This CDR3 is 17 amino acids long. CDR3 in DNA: TGTGCCAGCAGTTTAAGGGCCCCGCAGGGCTCTGGAAACACCATATATTTT. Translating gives CASSLRAPQGSGNTIYF.

CDR3 region: CASSPYQGSGANTGELFF. The DNA of the CDR3 is TGTGCCAGCAGCCCTTACCAGGGAAGCGGGGCTAACACCGGGGAGCTGTTTTTT. This chain connects TRBV7-8 to TRBJ2-2, with 7 bases identical to TRBD2. The CDR3 totals 18 residues. V gave up 5 bases and J gave up 2 bases; unmatched junction bases: 14. Germline CDR1 and CDR2: SGHVS and FQNEAQ.

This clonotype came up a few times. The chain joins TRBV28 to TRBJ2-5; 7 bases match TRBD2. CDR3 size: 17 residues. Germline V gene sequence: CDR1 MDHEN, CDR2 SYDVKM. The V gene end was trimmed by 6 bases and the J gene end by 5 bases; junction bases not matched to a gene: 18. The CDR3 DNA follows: TGTGCCAGCAGCCCCGCAGCCTCCGGGACTACCGGGGAGACCCAGTACTTC. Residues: CASSPAASGTTGETQYF.